The 6 T cell receptor beta chains in this list originate from one sample, sequenced in a study of shared clonotypes between healthy human individuals. Profiled with immunoSEQ multiplex PCR; TCRdb holds only in-frame clones, not every one. This table holds approximately 530,000 clones, more than 95% found once. Sequenced input: naive CD4+ T cells sorted from blood. Regarding subset: CD45RA+ positively selected. These receptors originate from a woman aged 30 to 39 in good health.

The gene calls are TRBV19 and TRBJ2-3; D gene unclear. CDR3 size: 16 residues. V lost 4 bases, J lost 2 bases, and 16 bases lay in between. Germline V lookup: CDR1 LNHDA, CDR2 SQIVND (reference sequence). This chain's CDR3 is CASSNRLETLTDTQYF. CDR3 coding DNA: TGTGCCAGTAGTAATAGGCTAGAGACCCTCACAGATACGCAGTATTTT.

This rearrangement joins TRBV6-1 to TRBJ2-7; D not resolved. CDR1 is MNHNS, CDR2 SASEGT, per germline. The CDR3 is made up of 13 amino acids. The CDR3 bases are TGTGCAACCCCCTCGGAGACATCCTACGAGCAGTACTTC. Its translation is CATPSETSYEQYF.

V gene TRBV25-1 combines with J gene TRBJ2-3, with D possibly TRBD1 on 6 matching bases. The CDR3 has 17 amino acids. V lost 3 bases, J lost 2 bases, and 18 bases lay in between. Germline V CDR1 and CDR2: MGHDK, SYGVNS. This CDR3 reads CASSDTGTLRHTDTQYF. The CDR3, as DNA: TGTGCCAGCAGTGATACAGGGACCCTAAGACACACAGATACGCAGTATTTT.

This chain uses TRBV14 with TRBJ2-5; the D is unclear. The length of the CDR3 is 13 residues. V lost 0 bases, J lost 9 bases, and 11 bases lay in between. The germline CDR1 and CDR2 sequences are SGHDN and FVKESK. CDR3 DNA: TGTGCCAGCAGCCAAGATCCTTTCTGGCCCCAGTACTTC. This sequence encodes CASSQDPFWPQYF.

The chain is built from TRBV19 and TRBJ1-1; D call uncertain. CDR3 size: 14 residues. Trimming took off 3 bases at V and 0 bases at J, with 8 bases between the two ends. CDR1 and CDR2 from the germline V gene are LNHDA and SQIVND (reference sequence). The CDR3 nucleotides are TGTGCCAGTAGTATCTCGGCAATGAACACTGAAGCTTTCTTT. Translation: CASSISAMNTEAFF.

The CDR3 coding sequence is TGTGCCAGTAGTTTCGTGGCGGGGGCAGGTCACGAGCAGTACTTC. This encodes CASSFVAGAGHEQYF. The chain has TRBV19 and TRBJ2-7, with D maybe TRBD2 (7 bases). This CDR3 comprises 15 residues. Germline V gene sequence: CDR1 LNHDA, CDR2 SQIVND (reference sequence). V lost 5 bases, J lost 5 bases, and 19 bases lay in between. The full variable domain, its missing parts supplied by reference TRBV19 and TRBJ2-7, is DGGITQSPKYLFRKEGQNVTLSCEQNLNHDAMYWYRQDPGQGLRLIYYSQIVNDFQKGDIAEGYSVSREKKESFPLTVTSAQKNPTAFYLCASSFVAGAGHEQYFGPGTRLTVT.